The following is a T cell receptor (beta chain) sequence with its context. The entry originates in a study of blood T cell repertoires in COVID-19. Whole-study context: The origin of the acute and convalescent COVID-19 samples was the United States, Italy and Spain. Nucleic acid was either cDNA or gDNA, and it came from T cells, B-cell-depleted T cells, or PBMCs.

CDR1 is MNHNY and CDR2 is SVGAGI in the germline V gene (reference sequence). Trimming cost V 3 bases and J 16 bases, with 12 bases left between them. The CDR3 length is 11 residues. Authors' analysis steps: Cell counts per sample came from amplifying reference gene primers. TCRdb's copy holds only in-frame clones and misses some; the assay was immunoSEQ multiplex PCR. The V and J calls and clone size are taken from that table; D and trimming were inferred from the DNA. Of about 83,000 clones in the sample, more than 80% are singletons; the top ten hold about a sixth. Sequencing was done on a sample of peripheral blood. This chain joins TRBV6-6 and TRBJ1-4, with a weak D call TRBD1 (6 bases). The sequence was obtained from a woman aged 80 or over with acute or convalescent COVID-19. The CDR3 nucleotides are TGTGCCAGCAGTTATCAAGGACAGACGTTTTTT. It codes for CASSYQGQTFF.